This entry is about one T cell receptor (beta chain). One junction end does not reproduce the germline sequence, and a read error may be involved. This CDR3 spans 15 amino acids. Germline V gene lookup returns CDR1 SGDLS and CDR2 YYNGEE. This entry comes from a study of blood T cells in healthy people across ages. Next came a second PCR, run for about 6 to 12 cycles, which used a sample-barcoded 5' primer along with a J-beta primer mix. Each CDR3 protein gets one entry after TCRdb re-called the 5' RACE reads with MiXCR. This table has over 1,300,000 distinct CDR3 sequences, approximately 63% appearing once.

The sequencing sample was made of blood. The receptor was derived from a young man in good health. The rearrangement joins TRBV9 to TRBJ2-3, with D perhaps matching TRBD1 (5 bases). The CDR3 here is CAGSVVATATDTQYF. In DNA form, the CDR3 reads TGTGCCGGCAGCGTAGTGGCGACAGCCACAGATACGCAGTATTTT.